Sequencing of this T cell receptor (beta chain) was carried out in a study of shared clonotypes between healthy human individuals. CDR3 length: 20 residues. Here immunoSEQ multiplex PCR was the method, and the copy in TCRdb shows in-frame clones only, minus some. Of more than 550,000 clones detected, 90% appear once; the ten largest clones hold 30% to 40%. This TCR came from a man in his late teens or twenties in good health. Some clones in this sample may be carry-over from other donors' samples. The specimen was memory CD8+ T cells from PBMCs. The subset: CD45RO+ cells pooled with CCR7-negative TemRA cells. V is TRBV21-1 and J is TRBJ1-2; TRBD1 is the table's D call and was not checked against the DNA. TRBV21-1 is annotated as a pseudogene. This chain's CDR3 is CASSKGVLVTGGNRNYGYTF. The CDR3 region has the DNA TGTGCCAGCAGCAAAGGAGTCCTTGTTACAGGGGGTAACAGGAACTATGGCTACACCTTC.